Each of the 25 T cell receptor beta chains below was sequenced from the same sample in a study of blood T cell repertoires in COVID-19. Method: immunoSEQ multiplex PCR; TCRdb's copy keeps in-frame clones and lacks some. The sample shows 150,000 to 200,000 clones, approximately 84% of them seen only once. Sample: PBMCs or T cells enriched from blood (not recorded which). These receptors all stem from a man in his forties or fifties who had recovered from COVID-19.

This clone was seen more than once but under ten times. The chain carries TRBV6-2 or TRBV6-3 and TRBJ2-1, with 9 bases that match TRBD2. Unmatched junction bases numbered 5, after V lost 5 bases and J lost 6 bases. This CDR3 has 14 amino acids. Germline V gene lookup returns CDR1 MNHEY and CDR2 SVGEGT. This chain's CDR3 is CASSGASGANEQFF. The CDR3 DNA reads as TGTGCCAGCAGTGGGGCTAGCGGGGCCAATGAGCAGTTCTTC.

The chain carries TRBV7-2 and TRBJ2-1, with a possible D match to TRBD1 (5 bases). V gave up 3 bases and J gave up 6 bases, with 9 bases separating them. Germline values: CDR1 SGHTA, CDR2 FQGNSA. The CDR3 runs 13 residues. This CDR3 is CASSLGPSNEQFF. CDR3 DNA sequence: TGTGCCAGCAGCTTGGGGCCAAGCAATGAGCAGTTCTTC. Filled out from reference TRBV7-2 and TRBJ2-1, the complete variable domain reads GAGVSQSPSNKVTEKGKDVELRCDPISGHTALYWYRQSLGQGLEFLIYFQGNSAPDKSGLPSDRFSAERTGGSVSTLTIQRTQQEDSAVYLCASSLGPSNEQFFGPGTRLTVL.

This clone came up once. At one end the junction does not follow the germline gene, possibly because of a read error. Additional DNA sequences in this sample encode the identical CDR3. The chain has TRBV6-5 and TRBJ1-5, with D maybe TRBD1 (5 bases). Germline V gene data show CDR1 as MNHEY and CDR2 as SVGAGI. CDR3 length equals 15 residues. As DNA, the CDR3 is TGTGCCAGCATCATTAGGGCGCAGGGAAGCCAGCCTCAGCATTTT. It yields the protein CASIIRAQGSQPQHF.

This sequence joins TRBV6-4 and TRBJ2-3; 8 nucleotides line up with TRBD2. CDR1 is MRHNA, CDR2 SNTAGT, per germline. V trimming: 2 bases; J trimming: 7 bases; junction bases outside the gene matches: 5. The length of the CDR3 is 14 residues. This CDR3 is CASSDPLAGNTQYF. The CDR3 coding sequence is TGTGCCAGCAGTGACCCCCTAGCGGGTAATACGCAGTATTTT.

This clone was seen only a few times. The chain is built from TRBV6-2 or TRBV6-3 and TRBJ1-5; 7 bases are shared with TRBD1. Germline CDR1 is MNHEY and CDR2 is SVGEGT. The CDR3 sequence is 15 residues long. Unmatched junction bases numbered 8, after V lost 6 bases and J lost 3 bases. CDR3 in DNA: TGTGCCAGCAGCCCAACAGGGGCAGTCAATCAGCCCCAGCATTTT. This translates into CASSPTGAVNQPQHF.

The J gene is TRBJ1-2, the V gene TRBV6-2 or TRBV6-3; 9 bases are a match to TRBD1. The CDR3 contains 16 residues. Unmatched junction bases numbered 13, after V lost 5 bases and J lost 6 bases. Germline CDR1 and CDR2: MNHEY and SVGEGT. The CDR3 region has the DNA TGTGCCAGCAGTCCCTTGTGGGGACAGGGATCAGATGGCTACACCTTC. Its translation: CASSPLWGQGSDGYTF.

The genes are TRBV24-1 and TRBJ1-1; 9 nucleotides agree with TRBD1. This CDR3 spans 15 amino acids. Germline V lookup: CDR1 KGHDR, CDR2 SFDVKD. The J segment lost 3 bases and the V segment lost 5 bases, leaving 6 bases of the junction unmatched. The CDR3 spells CATSAGTGWDTEAFF. The CDR3 DNA is TGTGCCACCAGTGCCGGGACAGGGTGGGACACTGAAGCTTTCTTT.

This rearrangement joins TRBV4-1 to TRBJ2-1; D is undetermined. Germline assignment: CDR1 MGHRA and CDR2 YSYEKL. Trimming left V 1 base short and J 8 bases short, with 12 bases between. The CDR3 contains 14 residues. This CDR3 is CASSQASRRDEQFF. The CDR3 nucleotides read TGCGCCAGCAGCCAAGCGTCTCGCCGGGATGAGCAGTTCTTC.

This rearrangement joins TRBV10-3 to TRBJ2-1; no reliable D call. Germline V gene data show CDR1 as ENHRY and CDR2 as SYGVKD. V was trimmed by 8 bases and J by 10 bases, leaving 15 bases between them. This CDR3 is built from 12 residues. Written as DNA, the CDR3 is TGTGCCATCGGTACAGTTGGGTGGGAGCAGTTCTTC. This codes for CAIGTVGWEQFF.

The chain combines TRBV19 with TRBJ2-1; 8 bases fit TRBD2. The germline V gene encodes CDR1 LNHDA and CDR2 SQIVND (reference sequence). With 7 bases clipped from V and 8 bases from J, the junction kept 10 bases outside the gene matches. The CDR3 extends over 14 amino acids. CDR3 protein: CASIHPGTSHEQFF. CDR3 DNA sequence: TGTGCCAGTATTCATCCCGGGACTAGTCATGAGCAGTTCTTC.

The chain is built from TRBV5-1 and TRBJ1-2; D is uncertain. The germline V gene has CDR1 SGHRS and CDR2 YFSETQ. With 5 bases removed from V and 2 bases from J, the gap between germline ends came to 7 bases. The CDR3 length is 12 residues. The chain's CDR3 is CASRAENYGYTF. DNA for the CDR3: TGCGCCAGCAGGGCAGAAAACTATGGCTACACCTTC.

This chain links TRBV9 with TRBJ2-3, with D unclear. V lost 0 bases and J 6 bases, leaving 11 bases between the germline ends. Per germline, CDR1 SGDLS and CDR2 YYNGEE. This CDR3 is built from 14 residues. The CDR3 protein is CASSVGPVPDTQYF. Here the CDR3 DNA reads TGTGCCAGCAGCGTAGGTCCGGTCCCGGATACGCAGTATTTT.

The rearrangement uses TRBV5-1 and TRBJ1-2; D possibly corresponds to TRBD1 (6 bases). Germline loops: CDR1 SGHRS, CDR2 YFSETQ. This CDR3 has 14 residues. Trimming shortened V by 5 bases and J by 5 bases, and 16 bases separated the two germline ends. The CDR3 sequence is CASSPAGAGYGYTF. The CDR3 coding sequence is TGCGCCAGCAGTCCTGCGGGGGCTGGGTATGGCTACACCTTC.

The chain links TRBV3-1 (or the pseudogene TRBV3-2) to TRBJ2-5; 9 bases line up with TRBD2. V trimming: 7 bases; J trimming: 5 bases; junction bases outside the gene matches: 14. CDR3 length equals 16 residues. Germline lookup yields CDR1 LGHDT and CDR2 YNNKEL (reference sequence). CDR3 region: CASNRLAGRGSETQYF. The DNA of the CDR3 is TGTGCCAGCAACCGCCTAGCGGGGAGAGGGTCGGAGACCCAGTACTTC.

The chain joins TRBV2 to TRBJ1-5, with D possibly matching TRBD1 (6 bases). The CDR3 spans 14 residues. The V gene lost 6 bases and the J gene lost 0 bases, with 9 bases spanning the gap. CDR1 SNHLY and CDR2 FYNNEI come from the germline V gene. CDR3 nucleotide sequence: TGTGCCAGCAGAGGACAGTATAGCAATCAGCCCCAGCATTTT. Translation: CASRGQYSNQPQHF.

V is TRBV5-4 and J is TRBJ1-2; D not certain. The germline V and J ends were trimmed by 4 bases and 0 bases, with 7 bases remaining between them. From germline, CDR1 is SGHNT and CDR2 YYREEE (reference sequence). The CDR3 has 13 amino acids. The CDR3 DNA sequence: TGTGCCAGCAGCGTCAGCGCTAACTATGGCTACACCTTC. Translating gives CASSVSANYGYTF.

The rearrangement joins TRBV3-1 (or the pseudogene TRBV3-2) to TRBJ1-6; D unclear. Germline V gives CDR1 LGHDT, CDR2 YNNKEL (reference sequence). This CDR3 comprises 15 residues. Trimming stripped 1 base from V and 4 bases from J, with 8 bases between. The CDR3 region has the DNA TGTGCCAGCAGCCAAGCTCGCGGGTATAATTCACCCCTCCACTTT. Translation gives CASSQARGYNSPLHF.

J is TRBJ2-7 and V is TRBV13, with a tentative D call TRBD2 (6 bases). The CDR3 has 14 amino acids. Germline-derived CDR1 and CDR2 are PRHDT and FYEKMQ (reference sequence). Trimming shortened V by 5 bases and J by 3 bases, and 14 bases separated the two germline ends. This CDR3 reads CASSTWRGFYEQYF. In DNA, the CDR3 is TGTGCCAGCAGCACCTGGCGGGGCTTCTACGAGCAGTACTTC.

The chain carries TRBV18 and TRBJ1-1, with D possibly matching TRBD1 (5 bases). The CDR3 runs to 13 residues. V dropped 6 bases and J dropped 1 base, with 9 bases sitting between them. Germline CDR1 KGHSH, CDR2 LQKENI. The CDR3 sequence is CASSAGGNTEAFF. CDR3 DNA: TGTGCCAGCTCGGCGGGGGGGAACACTGAAGCTTTCTTT. Full variable domain (remainder filled in from reference TRBV18 and TRBJ1-1): NAGVMQNPRHLVRRRGQEARLRCSPMKGHSHVYWYRQLPEEGLKFMVYLQKENIIDESGMPKERFSAEFPKEGPSILRIQQVVRGDSAAYFCASSAGGNTEAFFGQGTRLTVV.

This clone has a handful of counts. This rearrangement joins TRBV5-1 to TRBJ2-7; D possibly corresponds to TRBD1 (7 bases). In germline, CDR1 is SGHRS, CDR2 YFSETQ. Trimming pared 4 bases from V and 2 bases from J, leaving 16 bases between. This CDR3 has 15 residues. Here the CDR3 reads CASSPQTGRPYEQYF. The CDR3 DNA reads TGCGCCAGCAGCCCCCAGACAGGGAGGCCCTACGAGCAGTACTTC.

The gene calls are TRBV5-1 and TRBJ2-7, with TRBD1 as a possible D gene (6 bases). Germline assignment: CDR1 SGHRS and CDR2 YFSETQ. The CDR3 sequence is 14 residues long. With 3 bases removed from V and 1 base from J, the gap between germline ends came to 11 bases. The CDR3 protein is CASSSQGTSYEQYF. CDR3 nucleotide sequence: TGCGCCAGCAGCTCCCAGGGGACGTCCTACGAGCAGTACTTC.

The chain uses TRBV18 and TRBJ1-5, with D possibly TRBD1 on 6 matching bases. CDR3 length equals 14 residues. V lost 2 bases and J lost 6, with 11 bases in between. The V gene's germline CDR1 is KGHSH and CDR2 LQKENI. The DNA for the CDR3 is TGTGCCAGCTCACCAGAAGGGGGGGGTCAGCCCCAGCATTTT. As protein: CASSPEGGGQPQHF.

The chain uses TRBV28 and TRBJ1-2; 7 nucleotides match TRBD1. This CDR3 is built from 14 residues. Germline V lookup: CDR1 MDHEN, CDR2 SYDVKM. The V and J ends lost 8 bases and 4 bases, in that order; junction bases with no gene match: 10. The CDR3 DNA reads as TGTGCCAGCGAGTCAGGGGGAAGGGTCTATGGCTACACCTTC. Residues: CASESGGRVYGYTF.

This clone was detected once. The chain combines TRBV6-5 with TRBJ1-1; 7 bases are shared with TRBD1. Germline assignment: CDR1 MNHEY and CDR2 SVGAGI. CDR3 size: 11 residues. V was pared by 6 bases and J by 11 bases, with 6 bases of the junction left unmatched. CDR3 DNA sequence: TGTGCCAGCAGGACAGGGCTCGCGGCTTTCTTT. Encoded protein: CASRTGLAAFF.

The chain joins TRBV19 to TRBJ1-3, with a weak D call TRBD1 (5 bases). In germline, CDR1 is LNHDA, CDR2 SQIVND (reference sequence). Trimming pared 4 bases from V and 0 bases from J, leaving 7 bases between. The CDR3 has 14 residues. The CDR3 is CASSTQGSGNTIYF. The CDR3 DNA sequence: TGTGCCAGTAGTACCCAGGGCTCTGGAAACACCATATATTTT. The complete variable domain, with remaining parts taken from reference TRBV19 and TRBJ1-3, reads DGGITQSPKYLFRKEGQNVTLSCEQNLNHDAMYWYRQDPGQGLRLIYYSQIVNDFQKGDIAEGYSVSREKKESFPLTVTSAQKNPTAFYLCASSTQGSGNTIYFGEGSWLTVV.